A selection of T cell receptor beta chains follows, all from one sample in a study of blood T cell repertoires in COVID-19. Profiling relied on immunoSEQ multiplex PCR, and the TCRdb table lists in-frame clones only, not all of them. The data hold 200,000 to 300,000 clones, with more than 75% observed a single time. The specimen sequenced was PBMCs or T cells enriched from blood (not recorded which). All receptors come from a woman younger than 35 who had recovered from COVID-19. CDR3s include the opening cysteine and the closing phenylalanine or tryptophan. D genes are given only for firm matches. Clone size appears in some rows only: once, few, many, or a class for an expanded clone.

>TRBD1|TRBJ2-7|TRBV7-2|.
CASSLAPGQGTGEQYF
TGTGCCAGCAGCTTAGCCCCGGGACAGGGGACAGGCGAGCAGTACTTC
>.|TRBJ1-1|TRBV5-6|few
CASSLAGREGNTEAFF
TGTGCCAGCAGCTTGGCCGGGAGGGAGGGAAACACTGAAGCTTTCTTT
>TRBD1|TRBJ2-5|TRBV7-9|.
CASSADRGWETQYF
TGTGCCAGCAGCGCGGACAGGGGCTGGGAGACCCAGTACTTC
>TRBD2|TRBJ2-3|TRBV5-6|.
CASSPVVWRGESTDTQYF
TGTGCCAGCAGTCCCGTGGTTTGGCGGGGGGAAAGCACAGATACGCAGTATTTT
>TRBD2|TRBJ2-1|TRBV5-1|once
CASSWTSGNYNEQFF
TGCGCCAGCAGCTGGACTAGCGGGAACTACAATGAGCAGTTCTTC
>.|TRBJ1-2|TRBV30|.
CASSSILHYGYTF
TGTGCCTCCTCGTCTATCTTACACTATGGCTACACCTTC
>.|TRBJ2-6|TRBV27|few
CASALRGANVLTF
TGTGCCAGCGCCCTGCGAGGGGCCAACGTCCTGACTTTC
>TRBD2|TRBJ2-2|TRBV7-2|.
CASSLQLAGGYTGELFF
TGTGCCAGCAGCTTACAGCTAGCGGGAGGGTACACCGGGGAGCTGTTTTTT
>TRBD1|TRBJ1-2|TRBV3-1/TRBV3-2|.
CASSVFAPSTGAHYGYTF
TGTGCCAGCAGCGTTTTCGCCCCATCAACAGGGGCGCACTATGGCTACACCTTC
>.|TRBJ1-1|TRBV4-3|.
CASSQDLGNTVGFF
TGCGCCAGCAGCCAAGATCTCGGGAACACTGTCGGTTTCTTT
>.|TRBJ1-4|TRBV11-2|.
CASTSPGFREKLFF
TGTGCCAGCACCTCCCCAGGGTTTCGTGAAAAACTGTTTTTT
>.|TRBJ1-4|TRBV28|.
CASSLGGFNEKLFF
TGTGCCAGCAGCCTAGGAGGGTTCAATGAAAAACTGTTTTTT
>TRBD2|TRBJ2-3|TRBV18|.
CASSPSISGSADTQYF
TGTGCCAGCTCACCCTCGATTAGCGGGAGCGCAGATACGCAGTATTTT
>.|TRBJ2-7|TRBV4-3|.
CASSQDRSSYEQYF
TGCGCCAGCAGCCAAGATAGGAGCTCCTACGAGCAGTACTTC
>TRBD2|TRBJ2-1|TRBV7-2|.
CASSDPRGAGVYYNEQFF
TGTGCCAGCAGTGACCCAAGGGGAGCGGGGGTCTACTACAATGAGCAGTTCTTC
>.|TRBJ2-1|TRBV2|.
CASSVQGRYNEQFF
TGTGCCAGCAGTGTTCAGGGTCGGTACAATGAGCAGTTCTTC
>.|TRBJ2-7|TRBV29-1|once
CSVTDSYVSYEQYF
TGCAGCGTTACCGACAGCTACGTCTCCTACGAGCAGTACTTC
>.|TRBJ2-7|TRBV6-2/TRBV6-3|.
CASSYSSIKEGFLAYEQYF
TGTGCCAGCAGTTACTCGAGCATAAAAGAGGGATTTCTCGCCTACGAGCAGTACTTC
>.|TRBJ2-3|TRBV6-2/TRBV6-3|.
CASSYSTNPKGTPRSTDTQYF
TGTGCCAGCAGTTACTCGACGAACCCAAAAGGGACTCCCCGAAGCACAGATACGCAGTATTTT
>.|TRBJ2-3|TRBV5-1|.
CASSLEVSSTDTQYF
TGCGCCAGCAGCTTAGAGGTCTCTAGCACAGATACGCAGTATTTT
>.|TRBJ1-2|TRBV28|.
CASSPEAYYYGYTF
TGTGCCAGCAGCCCGGAAGCGTATTACTATGGCTACACCTTC
>TRBD1|TRBJ1-4|TRBV20-1|.
CSASSQGATNEKLFF
TGCAGTGCTAGTTCCCAGGGGGCAACTAATGAAAAACTGTTTTTT
>.|TRBJ2-1|TRBV3-1/TRBV3-2|.
CASSPPYSSYNEQFF
TGTGCCAGCAGCCCTCCTTATAGCTCCTACAATGAGCAGTTCTTC
>.|TRBJ1-2|TRBV11-3|.
CASSLDSGDGYGYTF
TGTGCCAGCAGCTTAGATTCAGGGGATGGCTATGGCTACACCTTC
>TRBD1|TRBJ2-1|TRBV5-5|.
CASSPGQGLYNEQFF
TGTGCCAGCAGCCCGGGACAGGGACTATACAATGAGCAGTTCTTC
>TRBD2|TRBJ2-5|TRBV2|.
CASAGAQETQYF
TGTGCCTCAGCGGGGGCCCAAGAGACCCAGTACTTC
>TRBD1|TRBJ2-1|TRBV27|.
CASRFLGTGSPNQYNEQFF
TGTGCCAGCCGATTCCTAGGGACAGGGAGCCCCAACCAATACAATGAGCAGTTCTTC
>TRBD1|TRBJ1-2|TRBV30|.
CAWKTGQGHGYTF
TGTGCCTGGAAGACGGGACAGGGACATGGCTACACCTTC
>.|TRBJ1-1|TRBV27|.
CASSKGGGWNTEAFF
TGTGCCAGCAGTAAGGGGGGGGGCTGGAACACTGAAGCTTTCTTT
>TRBD1|TRBJ2-7|TRBV18|.
CASSPPSGGDEQYF
TGTGCCAGCTCACCGCCTTCAGGGGGCGACGAGCAGTACTTC
>TRBD1|TRBJ2-1|TRBV6-4|.
CASSASQGAPYNEQFF
TGTGCCAGCAGTGCATCACAGGGGGCCCCCTACAATGAGCAGTTCTTC
>TRBD2|TRBJ2-2|TRBV4-1|.
CASSQLTSGNTGELFF
TGCGCCAGCAGCCAACTGACTAGCGGGAACACCGGGGAGCTGTTTTTT
>.|TRBJ2-3|TRBV9|.
CASSVDLLTSTDTQYF
TGTGCCAGCAGCGTAGATCTTTTGACTAGCACAGATACGCAGTATTTT
>.|TRBJ2-3|TRBV2|few
CASSISTYTDTQYF
TGTGCCAGCAGTATATCTACCTACACAGATACGCAGTATTTT
>TRBD1|TRBJ2-7|TRBV19|.
CASAGTGSSYEQYF
TGTGCCAGCGCTGGGACAGGGAGCTCCTACGAGCAGTACTTC
>.|TRBJ1-1|TRBV9|.
CASSVVASRGSEAFF
TGTGCCAGCAGCGTCGTCGCGAGTCGTGGTTCTGAAGCTTTCTTT
>.|TRBJ2-3|TRBV7-9|.
CASSPEWRDTQYF
TGTGCCAGCAGCCCGGAGTGGAGAGATACGCAGTATTTT
>.|TRBJ2-5|TRBV3-1/TRBV3-2|.
CASSQETGRHGETQYF
TGTGCCAGCAGCCAAGAGACAGGGAGGCATGGAGAGACCCAGTACTTC
>TRBD1|TRBJ2-1|TRBV5-6|.
CASSSTGVHEQFF
TGTGCCAGCAGCTCGACAGGGGTCCATGAGCAGTTCTTC
>TRBD2|TRBJ2-7|TRBV7-2|.
CASSLAGTRSLFSYEQYF
TGTGCCAGCAGCTTAGCCGGGACTAGATCCCTCTTCTCCTACGAGCAGTACTTC
>TRBD2|TRBJ2-3|TRBV2|.
CASSFGTSGGFGSTQYF
TGTGCCAGCAGTTTTGGGACTAGCGGGGGGTTTGGGAGTACGCAGTATTTT
>.|TRBJ2-2|TRBV2|.
CASLRGVNTGELFF
TGTGCCAGTCTACGTGGAGTGAACACCGGGGAGCTGTTTTTT
>TRBD1|TRBJ1-2|TRBV27|once
CASSLATGRNGYTF
TGTGCCAGCAGTCTGGCGACAGGGCGTAACGGCTACACCTTC
>.|TRBJ2-5|TRBV5-1|.
CASTLETGALETQYF
TGCGCCAGCACCCTGGAGACGGGAGCCTTGGAGACCCAGTACTTC
>.|TRBJ1-4|TRBV7-9|.
CASSLASGSNEKLFF
TGTGCCAGCAGCTTAGCGTCGGGGTCTAATGAAAAACTGTTTTTT
>.|TRBJ2-3|TRBV13|.
CASSFSDTQYF
TGTGCCAGCAGCTTCTCAGATACGCAGTATTTT
>.|TRBJ2-5|TRBV6-5|.
CASSQAPEGTQYF
TGTGCCAGCAGTCAGGCGCCCGAGGGGACCCAGTACTTC
>.|TRBJ1-1|TRBV30|.
CAWGGTWNTEAFF
TGTGCCTGGGGCGGTACTTGGAACACTGAAGCTTTCTTT
>.|TRBJ2-2|TRBV7-2|.
CASSSILTGRAGELFF
TGTGCCAGCAGCTCTATCCTAACAGGGAGGGCCGGGGAGCTGTTTTTT
>.|TRBJ2-5|TRBV27|.
CASSFLGLSQETQYF
TGTGCCAGCAGTTTTTTGGGACTGTCACAAGAGACCCAGTACTTC
>.|TRBJ1-4|TRBV9|.
CASSPQGSRNEKLFF
TGTGCCAGCAGCCCCCAGGGCTCCAGGAATGAAAAACTGTTTTTT
>.|TRBJ1-5|TRBV28|.
CASSVGGSNQPQHF
TGTGCCAGCAGTGTAGGAGGGAGCAATCAGCCCCAGCATTTT
>.|TRBJ2-3|TRBV7-5|.
CVRSFETDLAGVGDTQYF
TGTGTCAGAAGCTTCGAGACAGACTTAGCGGGGGTAGGAGATACGCAGTATTTT